This T cell receptor beta chain is drawn from a study of cytomegalovirus exposure and HLA in healthy donors. Germline V lookup: CDR1 LGHNA, CDR2 YNFKEQ. V lost 1 base to trimming and J lost 7 bases; unmatched junction nucleotides: 6. The CDR3 runs to 15 residues. PCR involved 60 Vbeta and 13 Jbeta primers. Repertoires were generated with immunoSEQ multiplex PCR, while TCRdb's copy carries only in-frame clones and drops some. The table records under 55,000 clones, approximately 70% of them present only once. Input material: PBMCs. This chain links TRBV4-2 with TRBJ2-1; 8 nucleotides match TRBD1. The clonotype comes from a man between 18 and 35 years old in good health and CMV-seronegative. The DNA of the CDR3 is TGTGCCAGCAGCCAAGGGGAGACAGGGGCTAATGAGCAGTTCTTC. Its translation is CASSQGETGANEQFF.